The 25 T cell receptor beta chains given below trace back to one sample, sequenced in a study of somatic mutations in cytotoxic T cells in rheumatoid arthritis. TCRdb's copy holds only in-frame clones and misses some; the assay was immunoSEQ multiplex PCR. The sample includes fewer than 25,000 clones, roughly 82% of them seen just once. The sample comprised CD8+ T cells sorted from blood. The receptors shown here come from a woman aged 50 to 60 in good health.

V gene TRBV7-9 combines with J gene TRBJ1-1; D is possibly TRBD1 (6 bases). This CDR3 spans 14 amino acids. From germline, CDR1 is SEHNR and CDR2 FQNEAQ (reference sequence). The V end lost 3 bases, the J end lost 2 bases, and 10 bases lay between the germline ends. This CDR3 is CASSFGGLNTEAFF. The CDR3 DNA follows: TGTGCCAGCAGCTTCGGGGGGCTTAACACTGAAGCTTTCTTT.

The J gene is TRBJ2-7, the V gene TRBV2; 11 positions agree with TRBD1. This CDR3 is built from 12 residues. V gave up 9 bases and J gave up 7 bases; unmatched junction bases: 5. The germline CDR1 and CDR2 sequences are SNHLY and FYNNEI. CDR3 loop: CARGQGVEEQYF. Written as DNA, the CDR3 is TGTGCCAGGGGACAGGGGGTCGAAGAGCAGTACTTC.

The chain links TRBV28 to TRBJ2-1; possible D gene TRBD1, 7 bases. Germline CDR1 and CDR2: MDHEN and SYDVKM. V lost 5 bases to trimming and J lost 4 bases, with 15 bases between them. CDR3 length: 15 amino acids. CDR3 in DNA: TGTGCCAGCAGTGCGGGGACAGTAGAATACAATGAGCAGTTCTTC. Encoded protein: CASSAGTVEYNEQFF.

In its sample, this clone was seen a few times. This CDR3 reads CASSPAVGLGEQYF. For the CDR3, the DNA is TGTGCCAGCAGCCCCGCGGTGGGGTTGGGGGAGCAGTACTTC. The chain has TRBV11-2 and TRBJ2-7; D gene unclear. The CDR3 length is 14 residues. CDR1 and CDR2 (germline): SGHAT, FQNNGV. V shed 5 bases and J shed 7 bases, with 18 bases lying between them. Full variable domain (outside the CDR3, taken from reference TRBV11-2 and TRBJ2-7): EAGVAQSPRYKIIEKRQSVAFWCNPISGHATLYWYQQILGQGPKLLIQFQNNGVVDDSQLPKDRFSAERLKGVDSTLKIQPAKLEDSAVYLCASSPAVGLGEQYFGPGTRLTVT.

The rearrangement links TRBV19 to TRBJ2-1; the D call may be TRBD1 or TRBD2 (5 bases each). The CDR3 sequence is 12 residues long. Looked up from germline, CDR1 is LNHDA and CDR2 is SQIVND (reference sequence). V lost 3 bases and J lost 8, with 8 bases in between. The chain's CDR3 is CASSIWDHEQFF. In DNA, the CDR3 is TGTGCCAGTAGTATTTGGGACCATGAGCAGTTCTTC. The full variable domain, completed using reference TRBV19 and TRBJ2-1, is DGGITQSPKYLFRKEGQNVTLSCEQNLNHDAMYWYRQDPGQGLRLIYYSQIVNDFQKGDIAEGYSVSREKKESFPLTVTSAQKNPTAFYLCASSIWDHEQFFGPGTRLTVL.

This chain's CDR3 is CSVKGSGGITGELFF. In DNA, the CDR3 is TGCAGCGTCAAAGGTAGCGGGGGGATCACCGGGGAGCTGTTTTTT. This sequence joins TRBV29-1 and TRBJ2-2; 10 bases match TRBD2. Trimming removed 6 bases from V and 4 bases from J; junction bases left unmatched: 8. The CDR3 covers 15 residues. The germline CDR1 and CDR2 sequences are SQVTM and ANQGSEA.

This clone has only one observation. The J gene is TRBJ1-5, the V gene TRBV5-4, with unresolved D. V lost 5 bases to trimming and J lost 0 bases, with 21 bases between them. CDR3 size: 18 residues. CDR1 SGHNT and CDR2 YYREEE come from the germline V gene (reference sequence). CDR3 coding DNA: TGTGCCAGCAGTCCAATCAGGAGCCACACCTATAGCAATCAGCCCCAGCATTTT. This codes for CASSPIRSHTYSNQPQHF.

The chain couples TRBV19 to TRBJ1-6, with D hard to call. The CDR3 covers 16 residues. Trimming took off 5 bases at V and 6 bases at J, with 17 bases between the two ends. Germline-derived CDR1 and CDR2 are LNHDA and SQIVND (reference sequence). CDR3 coding DNA: TGTGCCAGTAGTCCGACACATCAGGTCCGTAATTCACCCCTCCACTTT. Translating gives CASSPTHQVRNSPLHF.

The V and J genes are TRBV7-9 and TRBJ2-5, with D possibly matching TRBD2 (6 bases). The length of the CDR3 is 15 residues. V lost 5 bases to trimming and J lost 4 bases, with 17 bases between them. Germline CDR1 reads SEHNR; CDR2 reads FQNEAQ (reference sequence). CDR3 DNA sequence: TGTGCCAGCAGCCTCGGGACTGATCGTGGAGAGACCCAGTACTTC. Encoded protein: CASSLGTDRGETQYF.

V usage is TRBV7-6 and J usage is TRBJ2-7; TRBD1 aligns across 8 bases. V trimming: 5 bases; J trimming: 5 bases; junction bases outside the gene matches: 8. This CDR3 has 14 amino acids. The germline CDR1 and CDR2 sequences are SGHVS and FNYEAQ. CDR3 sequence: CASSLDRGGHEQYF. In DNA, the CDR3 is TGTGCCAGCAGCCTCGACAGGGGAGGCCACGAGCAGTACTTC.

V usage is TRBV5-6 and J usage is TRBJ2-1; tentatively, D is TRBD1 (5 bases). CDR3 length: 16 amino acids. Germline CDR1 SGHDT, CDR2 YYEEEE. V was shortened by 0 bases and J by 2 bases, with 12 bases between the two germline ends. The CDR3 reads CASSLVQGLPYNEQFF. CDR3 sequence (DNA): TGTGCCAGCAGCTTGGTGCAGGGCTTGCCCTACAATGAGCAGTTCTTC.

The chain recombines TRBV15 with TRBJ2-1, with 11 bases identical to TRBD2. The germline V gene has CDR1 LNHNV and CDR2 YYDKDF (reference sequence). This CDR3 comprises 15 residues. The J segment lost 2 bases and the V segment lost 6 bases, leaving 3 bases of the junction unmatched. The CDR3 DNA follows: TGTGCCACCAGAAAGACTAGCGGGGCCTACAATGAGCAGTTCTTC. It translates to CATRKTSGAYNEQFF.

The chain combines TRBV5-1 with TRBJ2-1; a weak D match, TRBD1 (6 bases). The CDR3 contains 13 residues. Germline CDR1 SGHRS, CDR2 YFSETQ. V was trimmed by 2 bases and J by 4 bases, leaving 7 bases between them. In DNA form, the CDR3 reads TGCGCCAGCAGCTTACAGGGATACAATGAGCAGTTCTTC. Translating it yields CASSLQGYNEQFF.

The CDR3 is CASLGPETQYF. The CDR3 DNA reads as TGTGCCAGCCTGGGGCCAGAGACCCAGTACTTC. The chain links TRBV2 to TRBJ2-5; tentative D call: TRBD1 (5 bases). Germline V CDR1 and CDR2: SNHLY, FYNNEI. The V end was cut by 8 bases, the J end by 4 bases, with 8 bases between. This CDR3 region has 11 residues.

The CDR3 region is CASSEGRLLSYNEQFF. The CDR3 DNA follows: TGCGCCAGCAGTGAAGGGCGTCTCCTCTCCTACAATGAGCAGTTCTTC. This chain links TRBV10-1 with TRBJ2-1, with no clear D. CDR1 is WNHNN and CDR2 is SYGVQD in the germline V gene (reference sequence). Trimming removed 3 bases from V and 0 bases from J, with 12 bases in between. The CDR3 is 16 amino acids.

The chain links TRBV28 to TRBJ1-4; D is undetermined. CDR1 and CDR2 (germline): MDHEN, SYDVKM. The V end was cut by 4 bases, the J end by 8 bases, with 11 bases between. CDR3 length: 13 residues. In nucleotides, the CDR3 is TGTGCCAGCAGTTCTCCAAGGACGGAAAAACTGTTTTTT. As protein: CASSSPRTEKLFF.

The CDR3 sequence: CASSVGQGTYEQYF. DNA for the CDR3: TGTGCCAGCAGTGTCGGGCAGGGCACCTACGAGCAGTACTTC. V is TRBV7-7 and J is TRBJ2-7, with D possibly matching TRBD1 (5 bases). The CDR3 has 14 residues. The V end lost 6 bases, the J end lost 2 bases, and 14 bases lay between the germline ends. The germline CDR1 and CDR2 sequences are SSHAT and FNYEAQ (reference sequence).

This sequence joins TRBV9 and TRBJ2-2; tentative D call: TRBD2 (6 bases). The CDR3 spans 16 residues. CDR1 is SGDLS and CDR2 is YYNGEE in the germline V gene. V was clipped by 0 bases and J by 3 bases, with 12 bases between them. The CDR3 sequence is CASSVDPGVDTGELFF. In DNA, the CDR3 is TGTGCCAGCAGCGTAGACCCGGGGGTGGACACCGGGGAGCTGTTTTTT.

The genes are TRBV7-9 and TRBJ2-2; 12 nucleotides agree with TRBD2. V gave up 4 bases and J gave up 4 bases; unmatched junction bases: 4. Germline CDR1 reads SEHNR; CDR2 reads FQNEAQ (reference sequence). This CDR3 is built from 16 residues. CDR3 sequence (DNA): TGTGCCAGCAGCTACTGGACTAGCGGGATCACCGGGGAGCTGTTTTTT. It is translated as CASSYWTSGITGELFF.

J is TRBJ1-4 and V is TRBV9, with a possible D match to TRBD1 (6 bases). Germline V lookup: CDR1 SGDLS, CDR2 YYNGEE. The CDR3 has 13 amino acids. Trimming cost V 3 bases and J 6 bases, with 9 bases left between them. The chain's CDR3 is CASSDPGDEKLFF. The DNA of the CDR3 is TGTGCCAGCAGCGACCCAGGGGATGAAAAACTGTTTTTT.

The V and J genes are TRBV6-1 and TRBJ1-2, with D possibly being TRBD1 (5 bases). Germline V CDR1 and CDR2: MNHNS, SASEGT. The CDR3 runs to 14 residues. The ends were cut back, 1 base at V and 4 bases at J, with 10 bases in the middle. The CDR3 protein is CASSEVRGPYGYTF. CDR3 coding DNA: TGTGCCAGCAGTGAAGTTAGGGGTCCCTATGGCTACACCTTC.

The V call is TRBV25-1, the J call TRBJ2-1, with TRBD1 matching 8 bases. J lost 8 bases, V lost 6 bases, and 15 bases had no gene match. CDR3 length equals 16 residues. Germline loops: CDR1 MGHDK, CDR2 SYGVNS. CDR3 protein: CASRGPDRDYVDEQFF. CDR3 DNA: TGTGCCAGCAGGGGTCCGGACAGGGATTATGTCGATGAGCAGTTCTTC.

J is TRBJ2-1 and V is TRBV10-3, with D maybe TRBD2 (6 bases). CDR1 ENHRY and CDR2 SYGVKD come from the germline V gene. The V end lost 0 bases, the J end lost 6 bases, and 12 bases lay between the germline ends. The CDR3 length is 15 residues. DNA for the CDR3: TGTGCCATCAGTGAGTCGGCGGGATCGTCCAATGAGCAGTTCTTC. Translation: CAISESAGSSNEQFF.

The V gene is TRBV4-1, the J gene TRBJ1-5; D is possibly TRBD1 (5 bases). The CDR3 is 16 amino acids. The V gene's germline CDR1 is MGHRA and CDR2 YSYEKL. V shed 3 bases and J shed 2 bases, with 14 bases lying between them. The CDR3 spells CASSHSGLGGNQPQHF. The CDR3 bases are TGCGCCAGCAGCCACTCAGGTTTGGGGGGCAATCAGCCCCAGCATTTT.

The chain employs TRBV10-2 and TRBJ2-7, with a weak D call TRBD2 (6 bases). Trimming pared 0 bases from V and 3 bases from J, leaving 18 bases between. Germline V lookup: CDR1 WSHSY, CDR2 SAAADI. The CDR3 totals 17 residues. The CDR3: CASSESSLEGRSYEQYF. Here the CDR3 DNA reads TGCGCCAGCAGTGAGTCGAGCCTGGAGGGAAGGAGCTACGAGCAGTACTTC.